This T cell receptor beta chain is from a study of T cells in tumors after PD-1 blockade. Germline CDR1 reads MDHEN; CDR2 reads SYDVKM. The V end lost 4 bases, the J end lost 2 bases, and 9 bases lay between the germline ends. CDR3 length equals 13 residues. The assay was immunoSEQ multiplex PCR, and TCRdb's table has in-frame clones only and misses some. The sample includes some 15,000 clones, 80% to 85% of them seen just once. Source: PBMCs, taken after anti-PD-1 treatment. This TCR was recovered from a human donor with basal cell carcinoma. This chain links TRBV28 with TRBJ2-7; D gene ambiguous. CDR3 amino acids: CASSSPAPYEQYF. In DNA form, the CDR3 reads TGTGCCAGCAGTTCCCCTGCCCCCTACGAGCAGTACTTC.